Reported below is one TCR beta chain. This entry is derived from a study of blood T cell repertoires in COVID-19. The CDR3 consists of 12 residues. Data came from immunoSEQ multiplex PCR; TCRdb stores just in-frame clones and leaves some out. The profile covers 120,000 or so clones, with over 70% appearing a single time and more than 25% taken by the ten largest. The J gene is TRBJ2-7, the V gene TRBV21-1; the table's D call of TRBD2 was not tested on the DNA. TRBV21-1 is assigned pseudogene status. The clonotype comes from a woman aged 70 to 79 with acute or convalescent COVID-19. Input material: peripheral blood. CDR3 amino acids: CASRTNNYEQYF. CDR3 nucleotide sequence: TGTGCCAGCAGGACTAATAACTACGAGCAGTACTTC.